This TCR beta chain came from a study of CD8+CD57+ T cells in acquired aplastic anemia. The wider study: DNA recovered from sorted CD4+ and CD8+ cells had a mean of approximately 3.2 ug. As sequenced from healthy donors, CD4+ cells averaged about 9.8 million reads.

This clonotype was observed a few times. Its antigen is still unknown. A much bigger clone sits one base away, suggesting this may be a read error. TCR beta VDJ combinations and CDR3 sequences were profiled from genomic DNA. A single record per CDR3 protein comes from TCRdb applying MiXCR to the reads. The profile covers about 190,000 distinct CDR3 sequences, with 50% to 55% appearing a single time and roughly 15% taken by the ten largest. Notes on the study in general: Significance was not reached for CD8+ Simpson's diversity between patients and controls. Overlapping CD8+ CDR3 repertoires of patients and controls contained approximately 28 shared sequences.

The CDR3 extends over 15 amino acids. Germline loops: CDR1 MNHNS, CDR2 SASEGT. This receptor was identified in a human donor in good health, serving as a control. The chain carries TRBV6-1 and TRBJ1-2; unclear D gene. The sequenced material came from sorted CD4+, CD8+, or CD8+CD57+ T cells (not recorded which) from PBMCs. The CDR3 nucleotides read TGTGCCAGCGGTGAAGTAGGGTCAGGTACCTATGGCTACACCTTC. Its translation: CASGEVGSGTYGYTF.